A selection of T cell receptor beta chains follows, all from one sample in a study of T cell responses to AZD1222 COVID-19 vaccine. Using immunoSEQ multiplex PCR, the repertoire was profiled, and TCRdb retains in-frame clones only, with some absent. In the table there are 95,000 to 110,000 clones, about 85% of which are singletons. This specimen was peripheral blood, taken 28 days after the second AZD1222 dose. The receptors here all came from an adult who received the AZD1222 COVID-19 vaccine. CDR3s include the opening cysteine and the closing phenylalanine or tryptophan. D genes are given only for firm matches. Clone size is not always given. Where it is, it says once, few, many or a class for expanded clones.

.	TRBV19	TRBJ1-5	.	CASSPNSVGQPQHF	TGTGCCAGTAGTCCGAACTCTGTAGGCCAGCCCCAGCATTTT
.	TRBV7-2	TRBJ1-2	.	CASSRAGWDYGYTF	TGTGCCAGCAGTCGCGCAGGGTGGGACTATGGCTACACCTTC
.	TRBV28	TRBJ1-2	.	CASSLNAYGYTF	TGTGCCAGCAGTTTGAACGCGTATGGCTACACCTTC
.	TRBV11-2	TRBJ1-3	.	CASSLVAAFSGNTIYF	TGTGCCAGCAGCTTAGTAGCTGCCTTCTCTGGAAACACCATATATTTT
.	TRBV19	TRBJ1-2	TRBD1	CASSIRDREYYGYTF	TGTGCCAGTAGTATACGGGACAGGGAGTACTATGGCTACACCTTC
.	TRBV19	TRBJ1-6	TRBD1	CASRTGGKDNSPLHF	TGTGCCAGTAGGACAGGGGGAAAAGATAATTCACCCCTCCACTTT
.	TRBV6-5	TRBJ1-2	.	CASSYGFHYGYTF	TGTGCCAGCAGTTACGGATTTCACTATGGCTACACCTTC
.	TRBV7-9	TRBJ1-2	.	CASSLGGVYGYTF	TGTGCCAGCAGCTTAGGGGGGGTTTATGGCTACACCTTC
.	TRBV30	TRBJ2-3	TRBD2	CAWSSGGADTQYF	TGTGCCTGGAGCAGCGGGGGGGCGGATACGCAGTATTTT
.	TRBV29-1	TRBJ2-5	TRBD2	CSVEALAGAQETQYF	TGCAGCGTTGAAGCACTAGCGGGGGCCCAAGAGACCCAGTACTTC
once	TRBV7-9	TRBJ2-1	TRBD2	CASSLAGTEQFF	TGTGCCAGCAGCCTAGCGGGGACTGAGCAGTTCTTC
.	TRBV2	TRBJ1-1	.	CASSEPLAAFF	TGTGCCAGCAGCGAACCCCTTGCAGCTTTCTTT
.	TRBV27	TRBJ1-6	TRBD1	CASSTYRGPGSPLHF	TGTGCCAGCAGTACGTACAGGGGACCTGGTTCACCCCTCCACTTT
.	TRBV7-9	TRBJ1-2	.	CASSLGGSAVGYTF	TGTGCCAGCAGCTTGGGGGGCTCAGCGGTTGGCTACACCTTC
.	TRBV2	TRBJ2-2	TRBD1	CASSRDRVINTGELFF	TGTGCCAGCAGTCGAGACAGGGTGATCAACACCGGGGAGCTGTTTTTT
.	TRBV11-2	TRBJ2-7	.	CASSPQGYGQYF	TGTGCCAGCAGCCCCCAGGGATATGGGCAGTACTTC
once	TRBV4-3	TRBJ1-1	.	CASSPAAARGTEAFF	TGCGCCAGCAGCCCCGCCGCGGCCCGGGGCACTGAAGCTTTCTTT
.	TRBV5-1	TRBJ1-1	TRBD1	CASSLEPGTGRLTEAFF	TGCGCCAGCAGCTTGGAACCAGGGACAGGTCGGCTAACTGAAGCTTTCTTT
.	TRBV7-2	TRBJ2-7	TRBD1	CASSVGQGASYEQYF	TGTGCCAGCAGCGTTGGACAGGGGGCATCCTACGAGCAGTACTTC
once	TRBV7-8	TRBJ2-7	.	CASSVTGTSLYEQYF	TGTGCCAGCAGCGTTACCGGGACTTCGTTGTACGAGCAGTACTTC
.	TRBV27	TRBJ2-7	TRBD1	CASRAPGQKAQYF	TGTGCCAGCAGGGCACCGGGACAGAAAGCGCAGTACTTC
few	TRBV4-3	TRBJ1-1	TRBD1	CASSLDRTGKAFF	TGCGCCAGCAGCCTAGACCGGACAGGGAAGGCTTTCTTT